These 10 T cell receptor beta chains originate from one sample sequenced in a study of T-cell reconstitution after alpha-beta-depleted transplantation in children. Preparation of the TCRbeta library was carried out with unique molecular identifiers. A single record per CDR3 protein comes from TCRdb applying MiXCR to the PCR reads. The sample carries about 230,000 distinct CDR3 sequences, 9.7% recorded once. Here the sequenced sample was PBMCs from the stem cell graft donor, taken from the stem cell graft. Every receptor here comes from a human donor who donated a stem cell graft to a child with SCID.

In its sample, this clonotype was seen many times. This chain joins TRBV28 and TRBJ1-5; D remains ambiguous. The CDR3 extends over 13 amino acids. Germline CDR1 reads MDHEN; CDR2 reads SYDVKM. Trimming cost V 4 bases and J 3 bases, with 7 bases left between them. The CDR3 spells CASSSDYNQPQHF. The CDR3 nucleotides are TGTGCCAGCAGTTCGGACTACAATCAGCCCCAGCATTTT.

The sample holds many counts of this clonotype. CDR3: CASSLGPRSTIYF. For the CDR3, the DNA is TGTGCCAGCAGTCTGGGACCGCGGAGCACCATATATTTT. This chain links TRBV12-3 or TRBV12-4 with TRBJ1-3; tentative D call: TRBD1 (5 bases). The CDR3 contains 13 residues. Trimming took off 5 bases at V and 9 bases at J, with 14 bases between the two ends.

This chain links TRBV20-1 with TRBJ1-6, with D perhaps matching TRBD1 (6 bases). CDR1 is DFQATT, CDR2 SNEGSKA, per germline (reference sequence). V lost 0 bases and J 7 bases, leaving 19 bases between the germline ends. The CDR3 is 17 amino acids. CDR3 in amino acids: CSARDPSRGGQNSPLHF. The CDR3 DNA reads TGCAGTGCTAGAGACCCCTCGCGGGGGGGCCAAAATTCACCCCTCCACTTT.

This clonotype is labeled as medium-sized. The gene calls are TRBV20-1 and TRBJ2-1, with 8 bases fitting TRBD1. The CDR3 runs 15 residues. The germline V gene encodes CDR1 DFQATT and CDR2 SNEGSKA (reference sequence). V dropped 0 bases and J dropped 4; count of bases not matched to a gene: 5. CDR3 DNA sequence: TGCAGTGCTAGAGATCACAGGGGGTCTTACAATGAGCAGTTCTTC. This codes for CSARDHRGSYNEQFF.

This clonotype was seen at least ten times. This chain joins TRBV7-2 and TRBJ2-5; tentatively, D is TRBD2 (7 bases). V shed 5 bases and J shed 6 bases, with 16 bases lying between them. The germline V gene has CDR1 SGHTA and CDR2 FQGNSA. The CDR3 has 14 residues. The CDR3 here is CASSPRGGPKTQYF. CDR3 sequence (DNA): TGTGCCAGCAGCCCGAGGGGGGGTCCAAAGACCCAGTACTTC.

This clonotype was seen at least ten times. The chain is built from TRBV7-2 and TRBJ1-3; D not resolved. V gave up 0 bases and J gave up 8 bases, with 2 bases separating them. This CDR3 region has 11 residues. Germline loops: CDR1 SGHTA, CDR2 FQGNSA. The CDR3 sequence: CASSLADTIYF. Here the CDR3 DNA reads TGTGCCAGCAGCTTAGCGGACACCATATATTTT. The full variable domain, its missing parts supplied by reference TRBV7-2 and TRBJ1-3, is GAGVSQSPSNKVTEKGKDVELRCDPISGHTALYWYRQSLGQGLEFLIYFQGNSAPDKSGLPSDRFSAERTGGSVSTLTIQRTQQEDSAVYLCASSLADTIYFGEGSWLTVV.

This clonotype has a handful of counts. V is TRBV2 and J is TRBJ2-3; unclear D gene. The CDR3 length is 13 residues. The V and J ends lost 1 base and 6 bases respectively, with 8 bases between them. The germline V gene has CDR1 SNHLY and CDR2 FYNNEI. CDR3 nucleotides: TGTGCCAGCAGTGAAGGGGTGGGCGATACGCAGTATTTT. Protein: CASSEGVGDTQYF. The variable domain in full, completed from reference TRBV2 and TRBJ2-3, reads EPEVTQTPSHQVTQMGQEVILRCVPISNHLYFYWYRQILGQKVEFLVSFYNNEISEKSEIFDDQFSVERPDGSNFTLKIRSTKLEDSAMYFCASSEGVGDTQYFGPGTRLTVL.

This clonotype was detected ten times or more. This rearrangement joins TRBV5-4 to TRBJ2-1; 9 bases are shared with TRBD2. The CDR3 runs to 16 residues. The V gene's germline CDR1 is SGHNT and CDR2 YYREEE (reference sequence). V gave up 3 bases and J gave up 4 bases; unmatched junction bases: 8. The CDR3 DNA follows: TGTGCCAGCAGCTCGGATGGCGGGGGGGCGTACAATGAGCAGTTCTTC. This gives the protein CASSSDGGGAYNEQFF.

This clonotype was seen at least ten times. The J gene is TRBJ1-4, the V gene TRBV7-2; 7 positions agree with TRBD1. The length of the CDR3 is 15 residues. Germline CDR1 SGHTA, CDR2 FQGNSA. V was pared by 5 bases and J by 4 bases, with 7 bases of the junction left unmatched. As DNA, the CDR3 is TGTGCCAGCAGCCCAATGGGACAGAATAATGAAAAACTGTTTTTT. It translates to CASSPMGQNNEKLFF.

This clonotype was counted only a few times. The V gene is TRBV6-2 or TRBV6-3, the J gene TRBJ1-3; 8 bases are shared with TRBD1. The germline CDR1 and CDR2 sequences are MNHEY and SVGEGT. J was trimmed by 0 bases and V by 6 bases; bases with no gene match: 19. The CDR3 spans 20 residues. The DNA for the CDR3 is TGTGCCAGCAGCCACTACCCAGGGGGCAAGCCCTCCCCCTCTGGAAACACCATATATTTT. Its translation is CASSHYPGGKPSPSGNTIYF.